One and the same sample provided the 25 T cell receptor beta chains below, sequenced in a study of blood T cells in healthy people across ages. Using a J-beta primer mix together with a sample-barcoded 5' primer, a second PCR was run for about 6 to 12 cycles. TCRdb fed the 5' RACE reads into MiXCR, producing one record per CDR3 protein. In the table there are more than 650,000 distinct CDR3 sequences, 53% of which are singletons. The sequenced sample was blood. The receptor source for this set is a man older than 75 in good health.

The chain recombines TRBV5-6 with TRBJ2-4, with 16 bases aligning to TRBD2. The J call is doubtful: the DNA matches TRBJ2-5 better. Germline assignment: CDR1 SGHDT and CDR2 YYEEEE. The CDR3 is made up of 18 amino acids. CDR3 sequence: CASSSGTSGRGTQETQYF. The DNA of the CDR3 is TGTGCCAGCAGTTCCGGGACTAGCGGGAGGGGGACCCAAGAGACCCAGTACTTC.

The chain employs TRBV29-1 and TRBJ2-7, with D tentatively TRBD1 (5 bases). The V gene lost 8 bases and the J gene lost 3 bases, with 11 bases spanning the gap. Germline CDR1 is SQVTM and CDR2 is ANQGSEA. The CDR3 has 11 residues. The CDR3 region is CSFGHLYEQYF. The CDR3, as DNA: TGCAGCTTCGGACACCTCTACGAGCAGTACTTC.

The chain couples TRBV27 to TRBJ2-1, with D hard to call. The germline V gene has CDR1 MNHEY and CDR2 SMNVEV (reference sequence). The V gene lost 5 bases and the J gene lost 8 bases, with 13 bases spanning the gap. This CDR3 is 13 amino acids long. The CDR3 is CASSPNRRHEQFF. The CDR3 DNA is TGTGCCAGCAGTCCCAACCGGCGACATGAGCAGTTCTTC.

This clonotype has just one count. The chain combines TRBV29-1 with TRBJ2-7, with TRBD2 matching over 9 bases. V dropped 3 bases and J dropped 7; count of bases not matched to a gene: 13. Germline values: CDR1 SQVTM, CDR2 ANQGSEA. This CDR3 spans 15 amino acids. The CDR3 is CSVEQPGLASNEQYF. Here the CDR3 DNA reads TGCAGCGTTGAGCAACCGGGACTAGCCTCCAATGAGCAGTACTTC.

The CDR3 DNA is TGCAGTGCGATCCCCGGACAGGGGACGCAGTATTTT. Amino acids: CSAIPGQGTQYF. The V call is TRBV20-1, the J call TRBJ2-3, with 9 bases identical to TRBD1. V lost 6 bases and J lost 9; bases outside the gene matches: 7. Germline V gene data show CDR1 as DFQATT and CDR2 as SNEGSKA (reference sequence). This CDR3 region has 12 residues.

The chain uses TRBV30 and TRBJ1-2; perhaps TRBD1 as D (5 bases). The CDR3 loop spans 15 amino acids. V lost 4 bases and J lost 2, with 17 bases in between. Germline V lookup: CDR1 GTSNPN, CDR2 SVGIG (reference sequence). The CDR3, as DNA: TGTGCCTGGAACTCCGGGGGACTCACCAACTATGGCTACACCTTC. This encodes CAWNSGGLTNYGYTF. The variable domain in full, completed from reference TRBV30 and TRBJ1-2, reads SQTIHQWPATLVQPVGSPLSLECTVEGTSNPNLYWYRQAAGRGLQLLFYSVGIGQISSEVPQNLSASRPQDRQFILSSKKLLLSDSGFYLCAWNSGGLTNYGYTFGSGTRLTVV.

Here the CDR3 reads CASSSLGGRSYEQYF. CDR3 DNA sequence: TGTGCCAGCAGTTCCCTCGGGGGACGATCCTACGAGCAGTACTTC. The V and J genes are TRBV27 and TRBJ2-5; D is perhaps TRBD2 (6 bases). The J call may be faulty, since TRBJ2-7 better matches the DNA end. Germline-derived CDR1 and CDR2 are MNHEY and SMNVEV (reference sequence). CDR3 length: 15 amino acids.

This clonotype appeared a few times. The V gene is TRBV20-1, the J gene TRBJ2-5; 10 bases match TRBD2. The CDR3 loop spans 14 amino acids. With V trimmed by 3 bases and J by 1 base, 2 bases remained unmatched. Germline V CDR1 and CDR2: DFQATT, SNEGSKA (reference sequence). As DNA, the CDR3 is TGCAGTGCTAGCCTAGCGGGGGTCCAAGAGACCCAGTACTTC. Its protein is CSASLAGVQETQYF.

The chain uses TRBV5-1 and TRBJ2-7, with D possibly TRBD2 on 7 matching bases. Between the trimmed V and J ends, which lost 2 bases and 1 base, there was a span of 13 bases. Germline CDR1 is SGHRS and CDR2 is YFSETQ. The CDR3 is 15 amino acids. DNA for the CDR3: TGCGCCAGCAGCTTTCGGGGGGCCGAGTCCTACGAGCAGTACTTC. Translation gives CASSFRGAESYEQYF.

The chain is built from TRBV7-9 and TRBJ1-1; the D is unclear. The CDR3 runs to 15 residues. The germline V and J ends were trimmed by 1 base and 0 bases, with 9 bases remaining between them. From germline, CDR1 is SEHNR and CDR2 FQNEAQ (reference sequence). Written as DNA, the CDR3 is TGTGCCAGCAGCTTAGAGGCGGTCATGAACACTGAAGCTTTCTTT. Translating gives CASSLEAVMNTEAFF.

This clonotype was counted between two and nine times. This rearrangement joins TRBV15 to TRBJ2-7; no definite D call. The CDR3 sequence is 15 residues long. Germline V gene lookup returns CDR1 LNHNV and CDR2 YYDKDF (reference sequence). V was cut by 1 base and J by 0 bases, with 10 bases left in between. This chain's CDR3 is CATSRVLGSSYEQYF. CDR3 DNA sequence: TGTGCCACCAGCAGAGTCCTTGGCAGCTCCTACGAGCAGTACTTC.

This clonotype has a handful of counts. In DNA form, the CDR3 reads TGTGCCAGCTCACCGGGACTAGCTGAGGATACGCAGTATTTT. This sequence encodes CASSPGLAEDTQYF. This chain connects TRBV18 to TRBJ2-3; 9 nucleotides match TRBD2. The CDR3 totals 14 residues. V trimming: 3 bases; J trimming: 6 bases; junction bases outside the gene matches: 4. Germline V gene data show CDR1 as KGHSH and CDR2 as LQKENI.

V gene TRBV5-6 combines with J gene TRBJ2-7, with 7 bases lining up with TRBD1. Looked up from germline, CDR1 is SGHDT and CDR2 is YYEEEE. The CDR3 spans 16 residues. The V segment lost 1 base and the J segment 1 base; nucleotides outside the gene matches: 8. The DNA of the CDR3 is TGTGCCAGCAGCTTGCTAGGGACAGAGAAGTCCTACGAGCAGTACTTC. Amino acids: CASSLLGTEKSYEQYF.

This chain uses TRBV20-1 with TRBJ1-1; D is unclear. The V gene's germline CDR1 is DFQATT and CDR2 SNEGSKA (reference sequence). The CDR3 runs to 15 residues. V dropped 0 bases and J dropped 4 bases, with 15 bases sitting between them. CDR3 sequence: CSAREEERMSTEAFF. CDR3 nucleotides: TGCAGTGCTAGAGAGGAGGAGAGAATGAGCACTGAAGCTTTCTTT.

The table lists this clonotype with a few counts. This chain uses TRBV5-1 with TRBJ2-5, with D perhaps given as TRBD1 or TRBD2 (6 bases each). Deletions cut 3 bases from V and 1 base from J, with 10 bases between. The CDR3 is 14 amino acids. Germline CDR1 reads SGHRS; CDR2 reads YFSETQ. CDR3 sequence: CASSWGDTQETQYF. As DNA, the CDR3 is TGCGCCAGCAGCTGGGGGGACACCCAAGAGACCCAGTACTTC.

The rearrangement links TRBV5-1 to TRBJ1-2; D unresolved. V dropped 1 base and J dropped 4 bases, with 11 bases sitting between them. This CDR3 comprises 14 residues. Germline values: CDR1 SGHRS, CDR2 YFSETQ. CDR3 protein: CASSLFGQSYGYTF. CDR3 in DNA: TGCGCCAGCAGCTTGTTTGGGCAGTCCTATGGCTACACCTTC.

The sample holds a few counts of this clonotype. This chain connects TRBV7-9 to TRBJ2-5; weak D call: TRBD2 (6 bases). The DNA end is a closer match to TRBJ2-7, so the J assignment may be wrong. Germline loops: CDR1 SEHNR, CDR2 FQNEAQ (reference sequence). The CDR3 runs 13 residues. CDR3 residues: CASGRDSTYEQYF. The CDR3 nucleotides are TGTGCCAGCGGAAGGGACTCCACCTACGAGCAGTACTTC.

CDR3 residues: CASSENRAHEQFF. CDR3 nucleotide sequence: TGTGCCAGCAGTGAAAACAGGGCCCATGAGCAGTTCTTC. The rearrangement links TRBV6-1 to TRBJ2-1; a possible D gene is TRBD1 (6 bases). This CDR3 region has 13 residues. Germline assignment: CDR1 MNHNS and CDR2 SASEGT. With 2 bases removed from V and 8 bases from J, the gap between germline ends came to 10 bases.

The genes are TRBV20-1 and TRBJ1-1; TRBD1 matches at 10 bases. The trim removed 6 bases at V and 1 base at J, leaving 11 bases unmatched. The CDR3 extends over 16 amino acids. The germline V gene has CDR1 DFQATT and CDR2 SNEGSKA (reference sequence). The CDR3 DNA reads TGCAGTGCCATACCGGGACAGGGGTCGGGGAACACTGAAGCTTTCTTT. Encoded protein: CSAIPGQGSGNTEAFF.

V gene TRBV7-9 combines with J gene TRBJ2-2, with D perhaps TRBD1 (5 bases). Trimming shortened V by 6 bases and J by 1 base, and 12 bases separated the two germline ends. CDR3 length equals 15 residues. CDR1 SEHNR and CDR2 FQNEAQ come from the germline V gene (reference sequence). The CDR3 DNA sequence: TGTGCCAGCAGTCTGTGGACACTGAACACCGGGGAGCTGTTTTTT. It specifies CASSLWTLNTGELFF.

DNA for the CDR3: TGTGCCAGCAGCCACGGGGACAGGGAGTCGGAGACCCAGTACTTC. Translated, it gives CASSHGDRESETQYF. V is TRBV7-9 and J is TRBJ2-5, with TRBD1 matching 9 bases. The CDR3 extends over 15 amino acids. The germline CDR1 and CDR2 sequences are SEHNR and FQNEAQ (reference sequence). Trimming removed 5 bases from V and 5 bases from J; junction bases left unmatched: 9.

The rearrangement uses TRBV29-1 and TRBJ1-2; D is unclear. The V and J ends lost 4 bases and 4 bases respectively, with 7 bases between them. Germline V gene sequence: CDR1 SQVTM, CDR2 ANQGSEA. The CDR3 is made up of 11 amino acids. The CDR3 region is CSVAKSYGYTF. Here the CDR3 DNA reads TGCAGCGTTGCCAAGTCCTATGGCTACACCTTC.

This chain joins TRBV5-1 and TRBJ1-2; D remains ambiguous. There are 14 residues in the CDR3. From germline, CDR1 is SGHRS and CDR2 YFSETQ. Trimming removed 0 bases at V and 4 bases at J, with 10 bases between. The CDR3 bases are TGCGCCAGCAGCTTGGGGACGCCCACCTATGGCTACACCTTC. This sequence encodes CASSLGTPTYGYTF.

The gene calls are TRBV5-1 and TRBJ2-5, with a possible D match to TRBD1 (5 bases). Germline V CDR1 and CDR2: SGHRS, YFSETQ. V dropped 5 bases and J dropped 13 bases, with 21 bases sitting between them. The CDR3 loop spans 13 amino acids. The CDR3 bases are TGCGCCAGCAGTTACACGCCAGGGAAAGAGCTGTACTTC. Its translation: CASSYTPGKELYF.

This clonotype was seen a few times. The rearrangement uses TRBV20-1 and TRBJ1-1, with no clear D. Germline loops: CDR1 DFQATT, CDR2 SNEGSKA (reference sequence). The CDR3 extends over 14 amino acids. V lost 1 base and J lost 0, with 9 bases in between. DNA for the CDR3: TGCAGTGCTAGAGTGCAGCCGATGAACACTGAAGCTTTCTTT. Translating gives CSARVQPMNTEAFF.